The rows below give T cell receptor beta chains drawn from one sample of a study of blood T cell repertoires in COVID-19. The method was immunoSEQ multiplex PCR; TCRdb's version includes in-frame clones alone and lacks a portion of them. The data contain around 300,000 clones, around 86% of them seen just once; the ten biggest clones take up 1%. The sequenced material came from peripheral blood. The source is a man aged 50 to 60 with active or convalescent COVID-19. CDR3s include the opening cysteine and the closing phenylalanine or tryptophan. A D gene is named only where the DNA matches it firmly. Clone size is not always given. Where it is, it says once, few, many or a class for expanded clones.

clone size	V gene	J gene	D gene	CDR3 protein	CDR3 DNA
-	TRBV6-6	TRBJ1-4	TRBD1	CASSQDRGTNEKLFF	TGTGCCAGCAGTCAAGACAGGGGGACTAATGAAAAACTGTTTTTT
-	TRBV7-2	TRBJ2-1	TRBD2	CASSLEASGPNEQFF	TGTGCCAGCAGCTTAGAAGCTAGCGGGCCAAATGAGCAGTTCTTC
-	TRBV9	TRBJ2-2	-	CASSSRTGTPNTGELFF	TGTGCCAGCAGCTCACGCACAGGGACACCGAACACCGGGGAGCTGTTTTTT
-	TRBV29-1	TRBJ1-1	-	CSAQNTEAFF	TGCAGCGCTCAGAACACTGAAGCTTTCTTT
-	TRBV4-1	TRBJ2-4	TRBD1	CASTNSGGQNIQYF	TGCGCCAGCACAAATTCAGGGGGTCAAAACATTCAGTACTTC
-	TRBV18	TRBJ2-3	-	CASSQSPGTSTDTQYF	TGTGCCAGCTCACAAAGTCCCGGGACTAGCACAGATACGCAGTATTTT
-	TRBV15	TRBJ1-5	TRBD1	CATTGDRVRNQPQHF	TGTGCCACCACCGGGGACAGGGTAAGAAATCAGCCCCAGCATTTT
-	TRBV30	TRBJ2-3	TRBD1	CAWSLNRGRGTQYF	TGTGCCTGGAGTCTAAACAGGGGAAGGGGTACGCAGTATTTT
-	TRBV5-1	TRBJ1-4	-	CASSPGVVAGEGKLFF	TGCGCCAGCAGCCCCGGAGTGGTGGCAGGGGAAGGAAAACTGTTTTTT
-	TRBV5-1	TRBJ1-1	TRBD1	CASTRGTGTEAFF	TGCGCCAGCACCAGGGGGACAGGGACTGAAGCTTTCTTT
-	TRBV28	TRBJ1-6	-	CASKKRGGEGSPLHF	TGTGCCAGCAAAAAGAGGGGGGGTGAAGGTTCACCCCTCCACTTT
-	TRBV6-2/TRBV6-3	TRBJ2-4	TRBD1	CASSYAPGQGYIQYF	TGTGCCAGCAGTTACGCCCCGGGACAGGGGTACATTCAGTACTTC
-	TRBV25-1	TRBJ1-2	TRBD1	CASSEREAGGDYGYTF	TGTGCCAGCAGTGAAAGAGAGGCAGGGGGCGACTATGGCTACACCTTC
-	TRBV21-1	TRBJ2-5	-	CASTDTSGQETQYF	TGTGCCAGCACCGACACAAGCGGCCAAGAGACCCAGTACTTC
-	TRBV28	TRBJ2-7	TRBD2	CASSLAGGSYEQYF	TGTGCCAGCAGTTTGGCGGGAGGGTCGTACGAGCAGTACTTC
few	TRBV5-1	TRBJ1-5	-	CASSLDVGDGQPQHF	TGCGCCAGCAGCTTGGATGTAGGAGACGGTCAGCCCCAGCATTTT
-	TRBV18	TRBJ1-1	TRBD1	CASSPRDRSPMNTEAFF	TGTGCCAGCTCACCACGGGACAGGTCACCTATGAACACTGAAGCTTTCTTT
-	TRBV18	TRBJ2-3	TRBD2	CASSPDFAGGEDTQYF	TGTGCCAGCTCACCAGACTTCGCGGGAGGGGAGGATACGCAGTATTTT
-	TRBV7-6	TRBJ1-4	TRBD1	CASSGTGQINEKLFF	TGTGCCAGCAGCGGAACGGGACAGATTAATGAAAAACTGTTTTTT
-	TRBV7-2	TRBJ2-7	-	CASSLGYADEQYF	TGTGCCAGCAGCTTAGGCTACGCCGACGAGCAGTACTTC
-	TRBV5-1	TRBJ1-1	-	CASTTGQLSNTEAFF	TGCGCCAGCACCACCGGACAGCTTTCGAACACTGAAGCTTTCTTT
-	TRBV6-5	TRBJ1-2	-	CASNSDRFGYGYTF	TGTGCCAGCAATTCTGACAGGTTCGGGTATGGCTACACCTTC
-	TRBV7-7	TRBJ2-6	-	CASSKTRAAGANVLTF	TGTGCCAGCAGCAAAACCAGGGCGGCTGGGGCCAACGTCCTGACTTTC
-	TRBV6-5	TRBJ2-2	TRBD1	CASRRQGGAGELFF	TGTGCCAGCAGGCGACAGGGGGGGGCCGGGGAGCTGTTTTTT
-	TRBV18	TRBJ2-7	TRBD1	CASSPIGQGAYEQYF	TGTGCCAGCTCACCCATAGGACAGGGGGCGTACGAGCAGTACTTC
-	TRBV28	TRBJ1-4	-	CASTVSGANEKLFF	TGTGCCAGCACTGTCAGCGGGGCTAATGAAAAACTGTTTTTT
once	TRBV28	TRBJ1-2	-	CASSFSGQPLGYTF	TGTGCCAGCAGTTTTTCCGGACAGCCCCTGGGCTACACCTTC
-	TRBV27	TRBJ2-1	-	CASSLYSYNEQFF	TGTGCCAGCAGTTTATATAGCTACAATGAGCAGTTCTTC
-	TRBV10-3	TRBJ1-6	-	CAISVAGVPNNSPLHF	TGTGCCATCAGCGTGGCAGGGGTCCCGAATAATTCACCCCTCCACTTT
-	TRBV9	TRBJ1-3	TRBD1	CASSVASGQGVSGNTIYF	TGTGCCAGCAGCGTGGCCTCGGGACAGGGAGTCAGTGGAAACACCATATATTTT
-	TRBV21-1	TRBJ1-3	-	CAYTPFYYSGNTIYF	TGTGCCTATACCCCTTTTTACTACTCTGGAAACACCATATATTTT
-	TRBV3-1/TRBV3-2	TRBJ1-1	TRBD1	CASSQSGQGAYTEAFF	TGTGCCAGCAGCCAATCGGGACAGGGGGCATATACTGAAGCTTTCTTT
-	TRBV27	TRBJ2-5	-	CASSYRIQETQYF	TGTGCCAGCAGTTACCGGATACAGGAGACCCAGTACTTC
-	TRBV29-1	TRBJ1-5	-	CSAKMGDNQPQHF	TGCAGCGCCAAAATGGGAGACAATCAGCCCCAGCATTTT
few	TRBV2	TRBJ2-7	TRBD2	CASSPSPGLAGGVSYEQYF	TGTGCCAGCTCCCCAAGCCCGGGACTAGCGGGAGGTGTCTCCTACGAGCAGTACTTC
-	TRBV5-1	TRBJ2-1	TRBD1	CASSRDRDNEQFF	TGCGCCAGCAGCCGCGACAGGGACAATGAGCAGTTCTTC
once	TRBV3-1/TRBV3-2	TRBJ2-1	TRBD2	CASSFLAGGGHNEQFF	TGTGCCAGCAGCTTCCTAGCGGGAGGGGGTCACAATGAGCAGTTCTTC
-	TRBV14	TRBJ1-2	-	CASSQENGVIGYTF	TGTGCCAGCAGCCAAGAAAACGGGGTCATCGGCTACACCTTC
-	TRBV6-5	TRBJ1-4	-	CASSSGKLDEKLFF	TGTGCCAGCAGTTCAGGGAAGTTGGATGAAAAACTGTTTTTT
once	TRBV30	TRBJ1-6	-	CAWGLDSYNNSPLHF	TGTGCCTGGGGACTTGACAGCTACAATAATTCACCCCTCCACTTT